The 25 T cell receptor beta chains presented below share a single source sample, sequenced in a study of CD8+CD57+ T cells in acquired aplastic anemia (dated by TCRdb to the late 2010s). The patients picked for sequencing were ones in whom flow cytometry had shown an expansion of CD8+CD57+ cells. The instrument given in TCRdb is Illumina HiSeq 2000. TCR beta VDJ combination and CDR3 sequence profiling used genomic DNA as the template. The public sequencing data were trimmed at Q25 with fastp and processed into clonotypes with MiXCR by TCRdb, which kept only in-frame beta chains. Rows merge per CDR3 protein into single entries with the most common DNA and genes. For this sample the table gives under 350,000 distinct CDR3 sequences, of which approximately 57% were detected only once. Roughly 1.2% of the sample is taken by the ten largest. The sequenced sample consisted of sorted CD4+, CD8+, or CD8+CD57+ T cells (not recorded which) from PBMCs. Receptor source: a human donor with aplastic anemia.

At least ten counts were recorded for this clonotype. V and J are TRBV6-5 and TRBJ1-3; D ambiguous. The CDR3 has 14 amino acids. V was clipped by 6 bases and J by 2 bases, with 11 bases between them. CDR1 MNHEY and CDR2 SVGAGI come from the germline V gene. Here the CDR3 DNA reads TGTGCCAGCAGCTTTAAATTGGCTGGAAACACCATATATTTT. Residues: CASSFKLAGNTIYF.

This sequence joins TRBV10-3 and TRBJ2-5; D might be TRBD2 (5 bases). The germline gives CDR1 ENHRY, CDR2 SYGVKD. Trimming removed 6 bases at V and 6 bases at J, with 17 bases between. The length of the CDR3 is 14 residues. The CDR3 DNA sequence: TGTGCCATCAGGGACGCGGGCGAGGTGAAGACCCAGTACTTC. Protein product: CAIRDAGEVKTQYF.

This chain joins TRBV12-3 or TRBV12-4 and TRBJ2-7; 10 bases are a match to TRBD2. J gave up 6 bases and V 2 bases, and 4 bases lay outside the gene matches. The CDR3 loop spans 14 amino acids. The CDR3 DNA follows: TGTGCCAGCAGTTTAAGCGGGAGGGCTTCCGAGCAGTACTTC. Translation gives CASSLSGRASEQYF.

For this clonotype: This may arise from a read error, as a much more abundant clone is one base away. V is TRBV11-2 and J is TRBJ2-2, with TRBD1 matching 7 bases. CDR1 is SGHAT and CDR2 is FQNNGV in the germline V gene. J was trimmed by 3 bases and V by 2 bases; bases with no gene match: 6. The CDR3 length is 16 residues. CDR3 residues: CASSLMGQMDTGELFF. The CDR3 DNA reads TGTGCCAGCAGCTTAATGGGACAGATGGACACCGGGGAGCTGTTTTTT.

This clonotype appeared many times. The gene calls are TRBV5-5 and TRBJ1-2; D unclear. Germline V gene lookup returns CDR1 SGHKS and CDR2 YYEKEE (reference sequence). V was trimmed by 1 base and J by 2 bases, leaving 12 bases between them. This CDR3 is 15 amino acids long. The CDR3 coding sequence is TGTGCCAGCAGCTTGCTCCTTACAGCCAACTATGGCTACACCTTC. Translation: CASSLLLTANYGYTF.

This clonotype was found a few times. The V gene is TRBV7-6, the J gene TRBJ1-6, with a possible D match to TRBD1 (6 bases). The V and J ends lost 1 base and 7 bases respectively, with 11 bases between them. Germline lookup yields CDR1 SGHVS and CDR2 FNYEAQ. The CDR3 length is 15 residues. The CDR3 nucleotides read TGTGCCAGCAGCTTAGATCAGGGGACAAATTCACCCCTCCACTTT. It is translated as CASSLDQGTNSPLHF.

The chain employs TRBV19 and TRBJ2-7; unclear D gene. CDR1 is LNHDA and CDR2 is SQIVND in the germline V gene (reference sequence). This CDR3 spans 12 amino acids. V lost 3 bases, J lost 7 bases, and 10 bases lay in between. The CDR3 bases are TGTGCCAGTAGTATGCCGCCCGGGGAGCAGTACTTC. Protein: CASSMPPGEQYF.

The chain joins TRBV20-1 to TRBJ1-1, with D possibly matching TRBD1 (5 bases). This CDR3 spans 12 amino acids. Germline CDR1 DFQATT, CDR2 SNEGSKA (reference sequence). V was pared by 5 bases and J by 4 bases, with 11 bases between. CDR3 sequence (DNA): TGCAGTGCTGCCAGGGTGGGCACTGAAGCTTTCTTT. Translating it yields CSAARVGTEAFF.

The gene calls are TRBV6-1 and TRBJ1-4; D not certain. Germline values: CDR1 MNHNS, CDR2 SASEGT. V lost 3 bases, J lost 7 bases, and 9 bases lay in between. CDR3 size: 13 residues. The CDR3, as DNA: TGTGCCAGCAGTGATTGGGCTAGTGAAAAACTGTTTTTT. It is translated as CASSDWASEKLFF.

V usage is TRBV10-2 and J usage is TRBJ2-1; 10 bases are a match to TRBD2. V shed 7 bases and J 2 bases; nucleotides not matched to a gene: 8. The CDR3 is 16 amino acids. CDR1 is WSHSY and CDR2 is SAAADI in the germline V gene. The CDR3 region is CASKVAGGPTYNEQFF. The CDR3 DNA is TGCGCCAGCAAAGTAGCGGGGGGTCCCACCTACAATGAGCAGTTCTTC.

This clonotype was counted a few times. The chain has TRBV19 and TRBJ1-5; TRBD1 might be the D (5 bases). The CDR3 has 16 residues. V lost 4 bases to trimming and J lost 7 bases, with 20 bases between them. CDR1 and CDR2 (germline): LNHDA, SQIVND (reference sequence). The CDR3 DNA follows: TGTGCCAGTAGTAATGAGTACGGGACCGGCGGACAGCCCCAGCATTTT. Its protein is CASSNEYGTGGQPQHF.

This chain connects TRBV7-3 to TRBJ2-1, with unresolved D. The V gene's germline CDR1 is SGHTA and CDR2 FQGTGA. The CDR3 is 13 amino acids. V gave up 1 base and J gave up 5 bases, with 6 bases separating them. CDR3: CASSLNTDNEQFF. Written as DNA, the CDR3 is TGTGCCAGCAGCTTAAACACTGACAATGAGCAGTTCTTC.

The gene calls are TRBV10-3 and TRBJ2-1; 12 nucleotides align to TRBD2. J lost 7 bases, V lost 8 bases, and 6 bases had no gene match. This CDR3 has 14 residues. Germline loops: CDR1 ENHRY, CDR2 SYGVKD. CDR3 nucleotide sequence: TGTGCCATCGAGGCTAGCGGGAGGGCAAATGAGCAGTTCTTC. As protein: CAIEASGRANEQFF.

The chain is built from TRBV24-1 and TRBJ1-1; 9 nucleotides align to TRBD1. Germline assignment: CDR1 KGHDR and CDR2 SFDVKD. The length of the CDR3 is 15 residues. V dropped 10 bases and J dropped 10; count of bases not matched to a gene: 18. The CDR3 nucleotides read TGTGCCACAACTGACAGGGATCGGACAGGGGTGGGAGCTTTCTTT. It is translated as CATTDRDRTGVGAFF.

There are many counts of this clonotype. The chain carries TRBV10-3 and TRBJ2-3; maybe TRBD2 (5 bases). CDR3 length: 15 residues. The V gene's germline CDR1 is ENHRY and CDR2 SYGVKD. V lost 4 bases, J lost 5 bases, and 16 bases lay in between. The CDR3 DNA reads as TGTGCCATCAGTGGGCTTAGCGAGGGTGGAGATACGCAGTATTTT. This encodes CAISGLSEGGDTQYF.

V gene TRBV3-1 combines with J gene TRBJ2-1, with a possible D match to TRBD2 (5 bases). The CDR3 is 17 amino acids. The germline V gene encodes CDR1 LGHDT and CDR2 YNNKEL (reference sequence). Deletions cut 4 bases from V and 0 bases from J, with 16 bases between. The CDR3 nucleotides read TGTGCCAGCAGCCCCCGGGGAAGGGAAAGCTCCTACAATGAGCAGTTCTTC. Amino acid sequence: CASSPRGRESSYNEQFF.

This clonotype was detected only once. The rearrangement joins TRBV25-1 to TRBJ1-2, with D tentatively TRBD1 (5 bases). The V gene's germline CDR1 is MGHDK and CDR2 SYGVNS. V lost 1 base, J lost 7 bases, and 13 bases lay in between. This CDR3 has 14 amino acids. The CDR3 coding sequence is TGTGCCAGCAGTGAATTAGGGACCACAGGTGGCTACACCTTC. The encoded protein is CASSELGTTGGYTF.

This clonotype was observed at least ten times. The chain combines TRBV2 with TRBJ1-1; maybe TRBD1 (6 bases). V lost 6 bases and J lost 4, with 12 bases in between. CDR1 and CDR2 (germline): SNHLY, FYNNEI. CDR3 length: 13 amino acids. The CDR3 region is CASSFQGGTEAFF. For the CDR3, the DNA is TGTGCCAGCAGCTTCCAAGGGGGCACTGAAGCTTTCTTT.

This clonotype was seen at least ten times. The chain recombines TRBV6-1 with TRBJ2-7; D unresolved. The CDR3 sequence is 16 residues long. The V gene lost 2 bases and the J gene lost 6 bases, with 20 bases spanning the gap. Germline lookup yields CDR1 MNHNS and CDR2 SASEGT. The CDR3 sequence: CASSELAVGAGGEQYF. In DNA form, the CDR3 reads TGTGCCAGCAGTGAATTGGCAGTTGGAGCTGGTGGCGAGCAGTACTTC.

As concerns this clonotype: This may arise from a read error, as a much more abundant clone is one base away. The chain has TRBV5-6 and TRBJ1-3; D is ambiguous. CDR1 SGHDT and CDR2 YYEEEE come from the germline V gene. CDR3 length: 15 residues. This CDR3 is CASSLVRASGDTIYF. As DNA, the CDR3 is TGTGCCAGCAGCTTGGTAAGAGCCTCTGGAGACACCATATATTTT.

This rearrangement joins TRBV20-1 to TRBJ2-1, with a possible D match to TRBD2 (5 bases). The CDR3 is made up of 12 amino acids. Between the trimmed V and J ends, which lost 5 bases and 4 bases, there was a span of 9 bases. The germline gives CDR1 DFQATT, CDR2 SNEGSKA (reference sequence). CDR3 sequence (DNA): TGCAGTGCTTCTGAGCGGTACAATGAGCAGTTCTTC. This encodes CSASERYNEQFF.

The V gene is TRBV28, the J gene TRBJ2-7; 8 bases agree with TRBD2. V was clipped by 5 bases and J by 5 bases; unmatched bases: 11. Looked up from germline, CDR1 is MDHEN and CDR2 is SYDVKM. CDR3 size: 15 residues. The CDR3 sequence: CASSEDSGTLDEQYF. DNA of the CDR3: TGTGCCAGCAGTGAGGATAGCGGGACATTGGACGAGCAGTACTTC.

In this sample, this clonotype turned up once. This chain links TRBV20-1 with TRBJ2-5; 7 bases align to TRBD2. Losses at the gene ends were 3 bases for V and 7 bases for J; bases not matched to a gene: 8. Germline CDR1 reads DFQATT; CDR2 reads SNEGSKA (reference sequence). The CDR3 is 13 amino acids. The CDR3: CSARGGGVGTQYF. The CDR3 DNA sequence: TGCAGTGCTAGGGGGGGGGGTGTGGGGACCCAGTACTTC.

The V gene is TRBV3-1, the J gene TRBJ1-2, with D perhaps matching TRBD1 (6 bases). The CDR3 totals 15 residues. V was clipped by 1 base and J by 3 bases, with 12 bases between them. Germline CDR1 is LGHDT and CDR2 is YNNKEL (reference sequence). In DNA form, the CDR3 reads TGTGCCAGCAGCCAAGTCTCAGGGGCTGACTATGGCTACACCTTC. Protein product: CASSQVSGADYGYTF.

This clonotype was recorded once. The V call is TRBV6-2 or TRBV6-3, the J call TRBJ2-3; 8 nucleotides agree with TRBD1. After removal of 5 bases from V and 6 bases from J, the junction contained 7 bases not matched to a gene. Germline V gives CDR1 MNHEY, CDR2 SVGEGT. The CDR3 has 14 residues. This CDR3 is CASSPQGAQDTQYF. The CDR3 DNA is TGTGCCAGCAGTCCCCAGGGGGCTCAGGATACGCAGTATTTT.